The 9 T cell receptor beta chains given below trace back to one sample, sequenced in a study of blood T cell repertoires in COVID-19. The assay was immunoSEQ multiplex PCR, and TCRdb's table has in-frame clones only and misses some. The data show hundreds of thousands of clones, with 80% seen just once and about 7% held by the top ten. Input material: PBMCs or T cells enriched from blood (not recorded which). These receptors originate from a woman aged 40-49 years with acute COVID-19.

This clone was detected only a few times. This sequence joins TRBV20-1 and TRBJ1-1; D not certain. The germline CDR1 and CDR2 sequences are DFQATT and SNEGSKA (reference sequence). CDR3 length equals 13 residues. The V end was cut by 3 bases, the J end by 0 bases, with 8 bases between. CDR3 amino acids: CSASWSMNTEAFF. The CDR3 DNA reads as TGCAGTGCTAGTTGGAGTATGAACACTGAAGCTTTCTTT.

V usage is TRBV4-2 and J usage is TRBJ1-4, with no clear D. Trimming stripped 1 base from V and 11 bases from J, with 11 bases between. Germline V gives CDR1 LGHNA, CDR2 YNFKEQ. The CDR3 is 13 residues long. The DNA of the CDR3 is TGTGCCAGCAGCCAAGGAGGAAAGCGGAAACTGTTTTTT. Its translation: CASSQGGKRKLFF.

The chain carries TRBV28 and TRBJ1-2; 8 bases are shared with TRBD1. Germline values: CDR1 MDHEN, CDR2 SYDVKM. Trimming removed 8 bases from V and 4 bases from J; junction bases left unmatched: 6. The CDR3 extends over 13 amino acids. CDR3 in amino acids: CASGDRGGYGYTF. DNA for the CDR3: TGTGCCAGCGGAGACAGGGGTGGCTATGGCTACACCTTC.

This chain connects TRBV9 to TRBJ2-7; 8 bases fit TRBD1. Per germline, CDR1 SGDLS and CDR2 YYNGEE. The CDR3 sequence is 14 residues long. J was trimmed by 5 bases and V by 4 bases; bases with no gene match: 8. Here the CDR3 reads CASSPQTGADEQYF. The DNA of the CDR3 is TGTGCCAGCAGCCCTCAGACAGGGGCCGACGAGCAGTACTTC.

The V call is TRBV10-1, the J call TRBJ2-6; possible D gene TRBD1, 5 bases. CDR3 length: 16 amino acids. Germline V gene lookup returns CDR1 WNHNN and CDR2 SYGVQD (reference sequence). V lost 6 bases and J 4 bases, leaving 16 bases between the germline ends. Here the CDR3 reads CASSPEGVSGANVLTF. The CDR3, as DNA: TGCGCCAGCAGCCCCGAAGGGGTTTCCGGGGCCAACGTCCTGACTTTC.

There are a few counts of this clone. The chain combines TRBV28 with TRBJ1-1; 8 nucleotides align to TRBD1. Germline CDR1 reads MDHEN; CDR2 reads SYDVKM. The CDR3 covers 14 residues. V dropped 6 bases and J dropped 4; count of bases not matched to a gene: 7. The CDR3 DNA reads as TGTGCCAGCAGCTTAACAGGGGGGTCCACTGAAGCTTTCTTT. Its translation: CASSLTGGSTEAFF. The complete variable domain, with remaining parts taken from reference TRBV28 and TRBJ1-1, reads DVKVTQSSRYLVKRTGEKVFLECVQDMDHENMFWYRQDPGLGLRLIYFSYDVKMKEKGDIPEGYSVSREKKERFSLILESASTNQTSMYLCASSLTGGSTEAFFGQGTRLTVV.

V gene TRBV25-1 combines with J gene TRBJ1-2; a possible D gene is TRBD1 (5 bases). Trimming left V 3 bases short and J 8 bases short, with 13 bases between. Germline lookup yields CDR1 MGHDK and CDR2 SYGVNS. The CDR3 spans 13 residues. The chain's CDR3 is CASSDRAQGGYTF. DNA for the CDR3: TGTGCCAGCAGTGACAGGGCCCAAGGGGGCTACACCTTC.

This chain's CDR3 is CASSADLSSYNSPLHF. DNA of the CDR3: TGTGCCAGCAGCGCGGACTTGAGCTCCTATAATTCACCCCTCCACTTT. The chain combines TRBV9 with TRBJ1-6, with D hard to call. From germline, CDR1 is SGDLS and CDR2 YYNGEE. The CDR3 loop spans 16 amino acids. The V and J ends lost 3 bases and 0 bases respectively, with 10 bases between them.

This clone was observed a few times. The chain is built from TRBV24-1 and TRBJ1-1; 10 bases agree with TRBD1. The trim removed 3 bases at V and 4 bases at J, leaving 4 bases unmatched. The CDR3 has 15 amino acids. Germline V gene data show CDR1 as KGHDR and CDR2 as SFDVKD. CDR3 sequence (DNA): TGTGCCACCAGTGATGCCGGGACAGGGGCCACTGAAGCTTTCTTT. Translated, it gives CATSDAGTGATEAFF.